Listed below are T cell receptor beta chains from one sample, sequenced in a study of CD4 T cells in relation to SARS-CoV-2 and coronaviruses. Data came from immunoSEQ multiplex PCR; TCRdb stores just in-frame clones and leaves some out. The data contain approximately 20,000 clones, about 70% of them seen just once; the ten biggest clones take up roughly 19%. No antigens are known for them. Sequencing used CD4+ T cells from PBMCs, cultured in vitro. All receptors derive from a human donor in good health. The CDR3 runs from the conserved cysteine through the conserved F or W. The D gene is left open where the match is weak. Clone sizes are given selectively: once, few, many, or a class where the clone is expanded.

TRBJ2-5,.,TRBV29-1,.,CSVAVDQETQYF,TGCAGCGTTGCGGTAGACCAAGAGACCCAGTACTTC
TRBJ2-1,.,TRBV19,.,CASSSQGGEQFF,TGTGCCAGTAGTTCGCAGGGGGGTGAGCAGTTCTTC
TRBJ2-1,.,TRBV5-1,.,CASSAEYGNYNEQFF,TGCGCCAGCAGCGCAGAATACGGAAACTACAATGAGCAGTTCTTC
TRBJ2-5,.,TRBV29-1,.,CSVVSPQETQYF,TGCAGCGTTGTTTCCCCCCAGGAGACCCAGTACTTC
TRBJ2-1,.,TRBV6-1,.,CASSGRTGQIRGNEQFF,TGTGCCAGCAGTGGACGAACGGGGCAGATCCGGGGCAATGAGCAGTTCTTC
TRBJ1-5,.,TRBV7-2,.,CASSSGAVNQPQHF,TGTGCCAGCAGCTCCGGGGCCGTCAATCAGCCCCAGCATTTT
TRBJ2-4,TRBD1,TRBV11-2,.,CASSATQGRYRNIQYF,TGTGCCAGCAGCGCAACACAGGGGCGATACAGAAACATTCAGTACTTC
TRBJ1-1,TRBD1,TRBV10-3,.,CAISNPEGAKTEAFF,TGTGCCATCAGCAACCCGGAGGGGGCCAAGACTGAAGCTTTCTTT
TRBJ2-1,TRBD2,TRBV5-5,.,CASNRLAGLNEQFF,TGTGCCAGCAACCGACTAGCGGGGCTCAATGAGCAGTTCTTC
TRBJ1-2,.,TRBV3-1/TRBV3-2,once,CASSQDATGWNGYTF,TGTGCCAGCAGCCAAGACGCGACAGGCTGGAATGGCTACACCTTC
TRBJ2-2,TRBD2,TRBV3-1/TRBV3-2,.,CASSPPVGGGPFKRELFF,TGTGCCAGCAGCCCGCCGGTTGGGGGAGGGCCCTTTAAACGGGAGCTGTTTTTT
TRBJ2-1,.,TRBV9,few,CASSVGISGYYNEQFF,TGTGCCAGCAGCGTAGGAATTAGCGGTTACTACAATGAGCAGTTCTTC
TRBJ1-5,.,TRBV6-2/TRBV6-3,few,CASSRGTANQPQHF,TGTGCCAGCAGCCGAGGGACGGCTAATCAGCCCCAGCATTTT
TRBJ2-5,.,TRBV7-2,.,CASHSVLPPETQYF,TGTGCCAGTCACTCAGTCCTACCCCCAGAGACCCAGTACTTC
TRBJ2-7,.,TRBV14,.,CASSQEGPRYEQYF,TGTGCCAGCAGCCAAGAAGGCCCGCGGTACGAGCAGTACTTC
TRBJ1-1,.,TRBV27,.,CASSFHGGSTEAFF,TGTGCCAGCAGTTTCCATGGAGGCAGCACTGAAGCTTTCTTT
TRBJ2-5,.,TRBV11-2,.,CASSLGNQGGRQETQYF,TGTGCCAGCAGCTTAGGGAATCAGGGGGGGAGGCAAGAGACCCAGTACTTC
TRBJ2-7,.,TRBV21-1,few,CASSVGQRGYSYEQYF,TGTGCCAGCAGCGTGGGACAGAGGGGATACTCCTACGAGCAGTACTTC
TRBJ1-2,.,TRBV7-9,few,CASSFSRVYGYTF,TGTGCCAGCAGTTTCAGCAGGGTCTATGGCTACACCTTC
TRBJ1-3,.,TRBV30,.,CAWKAYSGNTIYF,TGTGCCTGGAAGGCTTACTCTGGAAACACCATATATTTT
TRBJ2-1,TRBD1,TRBV18,.,CASSPTGQGGNEQFF,TGTGCCAGCTCACCAACTGGACAGGGAGGTAATGAGCAGTTCTTC
TRBJ2-7,.,TRBV7-3,few,CASSYRTFRGEQYF,TGTGCCAGCAGCTACCGGACATTTAGGGGCGAGCAGTACTTC
TRBJ1-2,TRBD1,TRBV6-1,.,CASRDRASSYGYTF,TGTGCCAGCCGAGACAGGGCCTCCTCCTATGGCTACACCTTC
TRBJ2-3,.,TRBV19,few,CASSIGVDTQYF,TGTGCCAGTAGTATAGGGGTGGATACGCAGTATTTT
TRBJ2-3,TRBD2,TRBV3-1/TRBV3-2,once,CASSQERLAGADTQYF,TGTGCCAGCAGCCAAGAAAGACTAGCGGGGGCAGATACGCAGTATTTT
TRBJ1-3,.,TRBV28,.,CASNRDLSSGNTIYF,TGTGCCAGCAACCGGGACCTAAGCTCTGGAAACACCATATATTTT
TRBJ1-2,.,TRBV9,.,CASSPRGGDFGNYGYTF,TGTGCCAGCAGCCCTCGAGGTGGGGATTTTGGGAACTATGGCTACACCTTC
TRBJ2-1,TRBD2,TRBV7-2,.,CASSLGGSGGYGEQFF,TGTGCCAGCAGCTTAGGAGGTAGCGGGGGCTACGGTGAGCAGTTCTTC
TRBJ1-6,.,TRBV2,.,CASSDWGAMLNSPLHF,TGTGCCAGCAGTGATTGGGGGGCGATGCTGAATTCACCCCTCCACTTT
TRBJ1-6,.,TRBV5-1,.,CASSLSGTRYNSPLHF,TGCGCCAGCAGCCTCTCCGGGACACGGTATAATTCACCCCTCCACTTT
TRBJ2-7,.,TRBV10-3,.,CATMGRTPMVHEQYF,TGTGCCACCATGGGACGGACGCCTATGGTCCACGAGCAGTACTTC
TRBJ1-2,TRBD1,TRBV28,.,CASSLAGGFSGYTF,TGTGCCAGCAGTTTAGCAGGGGGCTTTTCTGGCTACACCTTC
TRBJ1-1,TRBD1,TRBV3-1/TRBV3-2,.,CASSRMTGGNTEAFF,TGTGCCAGCAGCCGAATGACAGGGGGTAACACTGAAGCTTTCTTT
TRBJ2-5,.,TRBV29-1,few,CSVVPGALAETQYF,TGCAGCGTTGTCCCGGGGGCGCTGGCAGAGACCCAGTACTTC
TRBJ2-1,.,TRBV7-9,few,CASSSDRGVYNEQFF,TGTGCCAGCAGCTCGGACCGCGGCGTCTACAATGAGCAGTTCTTC
TRBJ1-6,.,TRBV14,few,CASSLTTGNSPLHF,TGTGCCAGCAGCCTAACCACCGGGAATTCACCCCTCCACTTT
TRBJ1-1,TRBD1,TRBV4-3,.,CASSREPTGMYTEAFF,TGCGCCAGCAGCCGAGAACCGACAGGGATGTACACTGAAGCTTTCTTT
TRBJ1-1,.,TRBV5-5,.,CASSLYLGQTEAFF,TGTGCCAGCAGCTTGTATTTGGGGCAAACTGAAGCTTTCTTT
TRBJ2-7,TRBD2,TRBV7-2,.,CASSLGGSGGAYEQYF,TGTGCCAGCAGCTTGGGTGGGAGCGGGGGGGCCTACGAGCAGTACTTC
TRBJ2-1,.,TRBV5-1,once,CASHQGGGQFF,TGCGCCAGCCATCAGGGTGGCGGGCAGTTCTTC
TRBJ1-6,.,TRBV12-3/TRBV12-4,.,CASTEVAGEPLHF,TGTGCCAGCACCGAGGTCGCTGGGGAACCCCTCCACTTT
TRBJ2-2,TRBD1,TRBV7-2,.,CASSPAGTGTGELFF,TGTGCCAGCAGCCCGGCCGGGACAGGGACCGGGGAGCTGTTTTTT
TRBJ2-3,.,TRBV30,.,CAWRAKEWTDTQYF,TGTGCCTGGAGGGCCAAAGAATGGACAGATACGCAGTATTTT
TRBJ2-2,.,TRBV24-1,once,CATLSRELFF,TGTGCCACGCTCAGCCGGGAGCTGTTTTTT
TRBJ1-5,.,TRBV2,.,CASSGMRGGNQPQHF,TGTGCCAGCAGTGGTATGAGGGGAGGCAATCAGCCCCAGCATTTT
TRBJ2-2,TRBD2,TRBV11-2,.,CASSLHGGATGELFF,TGTGCCAGCAGCTTACACGGGGGGGCCACCGGGGAGCTGTTTTTT
TRBJ2-1,.,TRBV5-1,.,CASSLGQGNEQFF,TGCGCCAGCAGCTTGGGCCAGGGGAATGAGCAGTTCTTC
TRBJ2-3,.,TRBV5-4,few,CASSDRVTQYF,TGTGCCAGCAGCGATAGAGTTACGCAGTATTTT